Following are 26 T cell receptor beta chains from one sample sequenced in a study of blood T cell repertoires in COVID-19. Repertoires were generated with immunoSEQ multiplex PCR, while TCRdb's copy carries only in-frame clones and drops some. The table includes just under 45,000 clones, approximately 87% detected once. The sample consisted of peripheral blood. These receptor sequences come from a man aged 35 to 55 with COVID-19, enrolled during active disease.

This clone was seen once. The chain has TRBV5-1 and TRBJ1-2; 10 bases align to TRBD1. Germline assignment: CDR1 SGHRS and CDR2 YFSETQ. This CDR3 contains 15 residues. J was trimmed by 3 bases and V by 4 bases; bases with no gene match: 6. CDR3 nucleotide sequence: TGCGCCAGCAGCCCGGGGACAGGGGTAGACTATGGCTACACCTTC. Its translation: CASSPGTGVDYGYTF.

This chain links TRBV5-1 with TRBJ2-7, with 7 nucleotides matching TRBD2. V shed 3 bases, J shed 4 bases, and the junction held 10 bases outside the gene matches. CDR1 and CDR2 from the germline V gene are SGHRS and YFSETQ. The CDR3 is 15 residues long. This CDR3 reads CASSYGASGPYEQYF. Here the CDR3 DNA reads TGCGCCAGCAGCTACGGGGCTAGCGGACCGTACGAGCAGTACTTC.

CDR3 sequence reads: CASSFGLTGFSSYNSPLHF. As DNA, the CDR3 is TGTGCCAGCAGCTTTGGACTTACAGGGTTCAGCTCCTATAATTCACCCCTCCACTTT. The chain links TRBV5-6 to TRBJ1-6; weak D call: TRBD1 (6 bases). Trimming took off 2 bases at V and 0 bases at J, with 18 bases between the two ends. This CDR3 contains 19 residues. In germline, CDR1 is SGHDT, CDR2 YYEEEE.

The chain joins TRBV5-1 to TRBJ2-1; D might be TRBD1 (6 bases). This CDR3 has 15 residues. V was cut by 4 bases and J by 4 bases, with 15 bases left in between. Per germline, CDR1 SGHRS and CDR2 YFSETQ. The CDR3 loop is CASSPPKGDYNEQFF. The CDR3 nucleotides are TGCGCCAGCAGCCCTCCGAAGGGGGATTACAATGAGCAGTTCTTC.

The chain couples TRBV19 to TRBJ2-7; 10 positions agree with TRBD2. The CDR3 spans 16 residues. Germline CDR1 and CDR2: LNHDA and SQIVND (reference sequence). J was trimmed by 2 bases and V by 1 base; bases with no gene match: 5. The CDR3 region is CASSIGLAGVTYEQYF. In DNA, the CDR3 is TGTGCCAGTAGTATAGGCCTAGCGGGAGTAACCTACGAGCAGTACTTC.

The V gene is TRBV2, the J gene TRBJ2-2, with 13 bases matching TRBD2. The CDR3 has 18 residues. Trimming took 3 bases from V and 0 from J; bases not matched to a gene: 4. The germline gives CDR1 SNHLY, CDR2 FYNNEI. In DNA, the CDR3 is TGTGCCAGCAGTGATAGACTAGCGGGAGGAACGAACACCGGGGAGCTGTTTTTT. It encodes CASSDRLAGGTNTGELFF.

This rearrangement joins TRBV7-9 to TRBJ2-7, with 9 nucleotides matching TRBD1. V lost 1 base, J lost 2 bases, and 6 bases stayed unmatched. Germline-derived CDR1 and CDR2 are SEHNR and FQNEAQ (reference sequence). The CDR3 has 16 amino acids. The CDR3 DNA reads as TGTGCCAGCAGCTTAGTCTCGACAGGGGGGGCCTACGAGCAGTACTTC. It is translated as CASSLVSTGGAYEQYF.

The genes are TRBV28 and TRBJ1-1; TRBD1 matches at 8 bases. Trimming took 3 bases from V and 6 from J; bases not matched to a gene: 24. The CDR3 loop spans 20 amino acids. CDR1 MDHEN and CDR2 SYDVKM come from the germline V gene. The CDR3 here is CASSFPPLRQGAPLHPEAFF. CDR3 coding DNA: TGTGCCAGCAGTTTCCCCCCCCTCCGGCAGGGGGCCCCACTCCACCCTGAAGCTTTCTTT.

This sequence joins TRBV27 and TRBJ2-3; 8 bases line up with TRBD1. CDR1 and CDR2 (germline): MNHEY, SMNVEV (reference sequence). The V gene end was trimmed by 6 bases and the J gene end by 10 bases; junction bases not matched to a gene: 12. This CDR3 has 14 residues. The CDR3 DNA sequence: TGTGCCAGCAGGCGGACAGGGCCGCAAGAGTCGCAGTATTTT. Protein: CASRRTGPQESQYF.

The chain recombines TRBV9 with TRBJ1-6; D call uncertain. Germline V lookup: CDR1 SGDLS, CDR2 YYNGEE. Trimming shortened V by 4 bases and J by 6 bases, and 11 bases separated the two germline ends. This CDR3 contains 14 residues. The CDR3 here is CASSPEQTNSPLHF. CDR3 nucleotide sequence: TGTGCCAGCAGCCCAGAACAGACTAATTCACCCCTCCACTTT.

CDR3 loop: CASSVMVGGRTGELFF. DNA for the CDR3: TGTGCCAGCAGCGTAATGGTGGGAGGGCGCACCGGGGAGCTGTTTTTT. This chain uses TRBV9 with TRBJ2-2, with TRBD2 identical over 7 bases. The CDR3 has 16 residues. The V segment lost 1 base and the J segment 4 bases; nucleotides outside the gene matches: 7. Germline CDR1 reads SGDLS; CDR2 reads YYNGEE. Complete variable domain (other parts from reference TRBV9 and TRBJ2-2): DSGVTQTPKHLITATGQRVTLRCSPRSGDLSVYWYQQSLDQGLQFLIQYYNGEERAKGNILERFSAQQFPDLHSELNLSSLELGDSALYFCASSVMVGGRTGELFFGEGSRLTVL.

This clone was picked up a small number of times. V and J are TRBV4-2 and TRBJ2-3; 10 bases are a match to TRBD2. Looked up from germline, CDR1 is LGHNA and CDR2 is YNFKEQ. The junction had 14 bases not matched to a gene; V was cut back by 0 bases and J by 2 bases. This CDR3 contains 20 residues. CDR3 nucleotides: TGTGCCAGCAGCCAAGATATGCCTAGCGGGGGCCGCCGCTCCACAGATACGCAGTATTTT. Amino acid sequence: CASSQDMPSGGRRSTDTQYF.

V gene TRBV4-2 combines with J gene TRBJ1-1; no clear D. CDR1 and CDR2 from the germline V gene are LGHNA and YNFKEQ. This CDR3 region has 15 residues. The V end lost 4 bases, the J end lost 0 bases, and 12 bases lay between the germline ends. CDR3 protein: CASSRERNLNTEAFF. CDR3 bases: TGTGCCAGCAGCCGCGAAAGAAACCTGAACACTGAAGCTTTCTTT.

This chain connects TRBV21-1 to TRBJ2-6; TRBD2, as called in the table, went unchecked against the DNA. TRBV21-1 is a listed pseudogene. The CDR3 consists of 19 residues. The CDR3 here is CASSGPGLADFSGANVLTF. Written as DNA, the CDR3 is TGTGCCAGCAGCGGTCCGGGACTAGCGGATTTCTCTGGGGCCAACGTCCTGACTTTC.

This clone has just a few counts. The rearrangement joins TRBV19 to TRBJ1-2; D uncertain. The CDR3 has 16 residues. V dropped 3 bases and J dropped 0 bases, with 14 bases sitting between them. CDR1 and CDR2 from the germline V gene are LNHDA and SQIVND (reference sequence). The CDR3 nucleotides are TGTGCCAGTAGTATTGACTACAGTACTACTAACTATGGCTACACCTTC. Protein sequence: CASSIDYSTTNYGYTF. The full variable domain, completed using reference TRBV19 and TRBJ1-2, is DGGITQSPKYLFRKEGQNVTLSCEQNLNHDAMYWYRQDPGQGLRLIYYSQIVNDFQKGDIAEGYSVSREKKESFPLTVTSAQKNPTAFYLCASSIDYSTTNYGYTFGSGTRLTVV.

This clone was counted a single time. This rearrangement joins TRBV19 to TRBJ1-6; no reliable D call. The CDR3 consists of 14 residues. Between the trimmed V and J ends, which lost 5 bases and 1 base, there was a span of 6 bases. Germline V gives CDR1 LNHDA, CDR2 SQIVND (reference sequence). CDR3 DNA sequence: TGTGCCAGTAGTGCGCGGTCCTATAATTCACCCCTCCACTTT. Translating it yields CASSARSYNSPLHF. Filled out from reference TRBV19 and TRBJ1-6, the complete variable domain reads DGGITQSPKYLFRKEGQNVTLSCEQNLNHDAMYWYRQDPGQGLRLIYYSQIVNDFQKGDIAEGYSVSREKKESFPLTVTSAQKNPTAFYLCASSARSYNSPLHFGNGTRLTVT.

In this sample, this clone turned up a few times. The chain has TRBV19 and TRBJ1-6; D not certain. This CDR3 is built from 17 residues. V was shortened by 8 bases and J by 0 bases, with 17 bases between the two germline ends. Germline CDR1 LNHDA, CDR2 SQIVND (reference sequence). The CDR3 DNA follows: TGTGCCAGTCGAAGCCGAACGACGGGCTCCTATAATTCACCCCTCCACTTT. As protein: CASRSRTTGSYNSPLHF.

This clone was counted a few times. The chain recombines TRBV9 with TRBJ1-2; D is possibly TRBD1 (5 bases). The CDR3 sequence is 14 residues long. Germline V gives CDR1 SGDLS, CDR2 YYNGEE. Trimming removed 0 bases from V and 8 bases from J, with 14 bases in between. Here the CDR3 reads CASSVDAGFRGYTF. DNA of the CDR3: TGTGCCAGCAGCGTAGACGCAGGGTTTAGAGGCTACACCTTC.

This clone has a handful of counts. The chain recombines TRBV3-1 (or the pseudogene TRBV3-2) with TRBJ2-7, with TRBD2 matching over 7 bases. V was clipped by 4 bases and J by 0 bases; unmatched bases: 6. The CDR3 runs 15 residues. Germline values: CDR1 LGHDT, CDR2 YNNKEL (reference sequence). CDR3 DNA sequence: TGTGCCAGCAGCCCTTCTCTAGCGGCCTCCTACGAGCAGTACTTC. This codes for CASSPSLAASYEQYF.

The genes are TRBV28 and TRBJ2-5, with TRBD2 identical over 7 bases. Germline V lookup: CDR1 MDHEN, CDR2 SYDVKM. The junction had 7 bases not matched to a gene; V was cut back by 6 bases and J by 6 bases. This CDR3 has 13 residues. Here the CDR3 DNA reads TGTGCCAGCAGCGCGACCGGGGGGAAGACCCAGTACTTC. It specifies CASSATGGKTQYF.

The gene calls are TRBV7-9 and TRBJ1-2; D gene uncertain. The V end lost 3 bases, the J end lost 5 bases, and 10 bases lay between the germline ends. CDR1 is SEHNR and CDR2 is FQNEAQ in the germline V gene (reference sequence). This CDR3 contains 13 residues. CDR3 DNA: TGTGCCAGCAGCTTTACTACGGGTTATGGCTACACCTTC. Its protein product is CASSFTTGYGYTF. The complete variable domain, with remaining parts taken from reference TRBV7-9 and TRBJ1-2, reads DTGVSQNPRHKITKRGQNVTFRCDPISEHNRLYWYRQTLGQGPEFLTYFQNEAQLEKSRLLSDRFSAERPKGSFSTLEIQRTEQGDSAMYLCASSFTTGYGYTFGSGTRLTVV.

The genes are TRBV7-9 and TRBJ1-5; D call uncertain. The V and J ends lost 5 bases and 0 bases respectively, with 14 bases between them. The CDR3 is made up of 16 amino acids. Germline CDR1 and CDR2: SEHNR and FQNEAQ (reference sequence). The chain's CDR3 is CASSPTGGNSNQPQHF. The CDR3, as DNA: TGTGCCAGCAGCCCGACGGGAGGGAATAGCAATCAGCCCCAGCATTTT.

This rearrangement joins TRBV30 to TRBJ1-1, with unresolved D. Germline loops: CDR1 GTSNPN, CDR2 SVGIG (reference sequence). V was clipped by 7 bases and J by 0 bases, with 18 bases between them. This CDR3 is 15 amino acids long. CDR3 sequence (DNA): TGTGCCTACCAGACCGGGAAGACCATGAACACTGAAGCTTTCTTT. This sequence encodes CAYQTGKTMNTEAFF.

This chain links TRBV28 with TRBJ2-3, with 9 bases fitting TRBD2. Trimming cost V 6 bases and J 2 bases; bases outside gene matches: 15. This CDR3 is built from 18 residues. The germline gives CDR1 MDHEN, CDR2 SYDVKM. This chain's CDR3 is CASSPLGRGRADTDTQYF. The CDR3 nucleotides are TGTGCCAGCAGCCCCCTCGGGCGCGGGAGGGCAGACACAGATACGCAGTATTTT.

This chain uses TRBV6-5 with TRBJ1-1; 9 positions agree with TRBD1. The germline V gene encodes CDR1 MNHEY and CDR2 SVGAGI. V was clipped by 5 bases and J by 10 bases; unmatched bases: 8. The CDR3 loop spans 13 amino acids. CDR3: CASSTTRQGGAFF. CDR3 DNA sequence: TGTGCCAGCAGTACGACGAGACAGGGGGGAGCTTTCTTT.

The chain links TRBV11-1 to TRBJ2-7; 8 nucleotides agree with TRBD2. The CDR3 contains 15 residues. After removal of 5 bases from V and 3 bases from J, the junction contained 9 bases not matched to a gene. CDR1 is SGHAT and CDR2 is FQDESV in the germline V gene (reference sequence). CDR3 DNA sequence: TGTGCCAGCAGCCAGGTGGGGCTAGCGGGCTACGAGCAGTACTTC. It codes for CASSQVGLAGYEQYF.